The sequence of this T cell receptor (beta chain) was determined in a study of a mutant IDH1 vaccine in newly diagnosed glioma. Overall study context: Previous care, which was radiotherapy, temozolomide, or both, most often involved both.

Germline CDR1 and CDR2: MGHDK and SYGVNS. With V trimmed by 4 bases and J by 0 bases, 3 bases remained unmatched. The CDR3 runs 15 residues. The time point here: baseline, week 1 (first vaccination visit). The treatment was: pre-vaccination baseline after standard-of-care therapy. Tumors from donors were new WHO grade 3 or 4 IDH1-mutant astrocytomas with ATRX loss. Whole-study results and caveats: Seemingly, top peripheral T cell clonotype changes bore no relation to pseudoprogression. Across multiple MHC alleles, 93.3% of patients had vaccine-induced responses.

A word on this clone: Antigen unknown.

Generated by immunoSEQ multiplex PCR, the TCRdb table keeps only in-frame clones and is missing some. The repertoire holds 15,000 to 20,000 clones, around four fifths seen once, with 9% to 10% in the top ten. The sequence derives from a middle-aged man with glioma. V gene TRBV25-1 combines with J gene TRBJ1-1, with 9 bases identical to TRBD1. Sequenced material: PBMCs, taken from a glioma patient treated with radiotherapy, temozolomide or both. The chain's CDR3 is CASSARDRVNTEAFF. The CDR3 nucleotides read TGTGCCAGCAGTGCTCGGGACAGGGTGAACACTGAAGCTTTCTTT.